This TCR beta chain was profiled in a study of T cell repertoires in cytomegalovirus infection. Trimming removed 3 bases from V and 2 bases from J; junction bases left unmatched: 5. The CDR3 is made up of 15 amino acids. Germline loops: CDR1 MGHDK, CDR2 SYGVNS. TCRdb fed the reads into MiXCR, producing one record per CDR3 protein. The table includes around 300,000 distinct CDR3 sequences, roughly a fifth detected once. This clonotype has only a few counts. Its antigen is as yet unknown. The source of this sequence is a human donor in good health (CMV status not recorded). Some clones in this sample may be carry-over from other donors' samples. The rearrangement links TRBV25-1 to TRBJ2-3; 7 bases map to TRBD2. The starting material was cultured PBMCs, obtained from culture after CMV antigen stimulation. CDR3 amino acids: CASSDVGLYTDTQYF. For the CDR3, the DNA is TGTGCCAGCAGTGATGTGGGACTATACACAGATACGCAGTATTTT.